This T cell receptor (beta chain) was identified in a study of neurological immune-mediated disorders. In the study overall: Disease course was recorded as relapsing-remitting for about 31 and secondary progressive for about 9% of the roughly 35 multiple sclerosis patients. General observations from the study: Phylogenetic grouping placed 18 of 34 multiple sclerosis patients' repertoires in one related-CDR3 cluster, a possible signature.

Each TCR transcript was tagged with a 10-nucleotide random UMI during 5'RACE. Each CDR3 protein gets one entry after TCRdb re-called the 5' RACE reads with MiXCR. The sample lists 50,000 to 55,000 distinct CDR3 sequences; around 4% were seen once. Germline V CDR1 and CDR2: SNHLY, FYNNEI. Germline trimming cut 8 bases from V and 8 bases from J; bases unmatched to any gene: 11. The CDR3 contains 13 residues. The table lists this clonotype with a few counts. Antigen specificity is unknown. The genes are TRBV2 and TRBJ1-2, with TRBD1 matching 7 bases. The TCR sequence derives from a man aged 55 to 70 with multiple sclerosis. The sequenced material came from PBMCs. CDR3 coding DNA: TGTGCCAGCTTAGAGGGGGCATTTGGAGGCTACACCTTC. It codes for CASLEGAFGGYTF.